This T cell receptor beta chain was found in a study of blood T cell repertoires in COVID-19. As for the study in general: Whether acute or convalescent, the COVID-19 samples came from the United States, Italy and Spain.

This CDR3 contains 18 residues. CDR1 and CDR2 (germline): MDHEN, SYDVKM. V was shortened by 7 bases and J by 2 bases, with 23 bases between the two germline ends. Per the study methods: Estimation of nucleated cell counts was performed using reference gene primer amplification. Some clones are missing from TCRdb's copy, which holds only in-frame ones; the method was immunoSEQ multiplex PCR. From that table come the V and J calls and clone size; the DNA was used to work out D and trimming. The table includes fewer than 95,000 clones, 70% to 85% detected once. The source is a human donor in a cohort sampled during active COVID-19. The sequenced sample consisted of peripheral blood. The chain recombines TRBV28 with TRBJ2-2, with D tentatively TRBD1 (6 bases). This CDR3 reads CASIAHNGAGANTGELFF. The CDR3 nucleotides are TGTGCCAGCATCGCTCACAATGGGGCAGGGGCTAACACCGGGGAGCTGTTTTTT.